Listed below are T cell receptor beta chains from one sample, sequenced in a study of cytomegalovirus exposure and HLA in healthy donors. Generated by immunoSEQ multiplex PCR, the TCRdb table keeps only in-frame clones and is missing some. The listing records tens of thousands of clones. Sequenced input: PBMCs. The receptor set was obtained from a woman aged 25 to 39 in good health and CMV-seropositive. Each CDR3 is given with its conserved first and last residue.

V gene | CDR3 protein
TRBV6-1 | CASSEIGTESYEQYF
TRBV6-5 | CASSSLYEQYF
TRBV5-1 | CASSLWPGELFF
TRBV2 | CASSIRDRVEQYF
TRBV5-1 | CASSYNREGYEQYF
TRBV10-1 | CASSRSGSSYNEQFF
TRBV6-6 | CASNGQPQETQYF
TRBV19 | CASSRPRGAVDYGYTF
TRBV29-1 | CSVVPPQGIQETQYF
TRBV4-1 | CASSRVGQGAVDSYEQYF
TRBV20-1 | CSDGDTEAFF
TRBV4-2 | CASSQGLRDREEQYF
TRBV19 | CASTLTPGHNTEAFF
TRBV5-1 | CASRAGVNYEQYF
TRBV6-1 | CASSEGERNSPLHF
TRBV4-2 | CASSRRGETQYF
TRBV11-3 | CASSLAGLAFGELFF
TRBV19 | CASSSRQGRQPQHF
TRBV7-9 | CASSLGGGFQETQYF
TRBV4-2 | CASSLTAPGQGVYGYTF
TRBV4-1 | CASSQGLGTGNTEAFF